This passage covers 14 T cell receptor beta chains from one sample sequenced in a study of Ad26.COV2.S vaccination and SARS-CoV-2 variants (dated by TCRdb to the early 2020s). Library preparation was by the immunoSEQ multiplex PCR assay. Here the immuneACCESS table is served through TCRdb, limited to in-frame sequences with V and J called. Missing clones are a known gap in these copies; in checked studies unresolved V genes cover under half, and the rest lacks a known reason. The sample records about 370,000 clones, roughly nine tenths of which are singletons. The ten biggest clones cover 3.5% of the sample. The sample's treatment or condition label, decoded: over 15 received Ad26.COV2.S at low or high dose, single or two shots; five or six received placebo; per-sample allocation not given. Repertoires of vaccine and placebo recipients were sequenced from samples taken on day 63 after the first injection.

The specimen comprised peripheral blood, sampled in a trial of Ad26.COV2.S vaccine versus placebo. These receptors all come from a person between 18 and 65 years old who received the Ad26.COV2.S COVID-19 vaccine or a placebo.

The V and J genes are TRBV14 and TRBJ1-3; tentatively, D is TRBD1 (5 bases). The CDR3 loop spans 18 amino acids. Germline lookup yields CDR1 SGHDN and CDR2 FVKESK. The V gene lost 0 bases and the J gene lost 0 bases, with 15 bases spanning the gap. The DNA for the CDR3 is TGTGCCAGCAGCCAAGAATTTGGAAAGGACAACTCTGGAAACACCATATATTTT. This gives the protein CASSQEFGKDNSGNTIYF.

This chain uses TRBV4-1 with TRBJ2-7; 8 bases align to TRBD2. The CDR3 loop spans 15 amino acids. With 2 bases clipped from V and 3 bases from J, the junction kept 6 bases outside the gene matches. Germline V gene sequence: CDR1 MGHRA, CDR2 YSYEKL. The CDR3 nucleotides read TGCGCCAGCAGCCAATATTCTAGCGGGTTCTACGAGCAGTACTTC. This encodes CASSQYSSGFYEQYF.

V is TRBV9 and J is TRBJ2-3; the D gene could be TRBD1 or TRBD2 (5 bases each). V was cut by 4 bases and J by 2 bases, with 11 bases left in between. Germline V gene data show CDR1 as SGDLS and CDR2 as YYNGEE. The CDR3 covers 14 residues. The CDR3 region is CASSLGTATDTQYF. CDR3 nucleotides: TGTGCCAGCAGCCTAGGGACCGCCACAGATACGCAGTATTTT.

The chain carries TRBV19 and TRBJ1-5, with no clear D. CDR1 LNHDA and CDR2 SQIVND come from the germline V gene (reference sequence). This CDR3 has 12 amino acids. With 6 bases removed from V and 4 bases from J, the gap between germline ends came to 7 bases. CDR3 loop: CASRRPNQPQHF. The CDR3 bases are TGTGCCAGTAGACGGCCAAATCAGCCCCAGCATTTT.

The chain joins TRBV6-5 to TRBJ1-2, with 9 bases lining up with TRBD1. CDR3 size: 15 residues. V lost 0 bases and J lost 6; bases outside the gene matches: 5. Germline V gene sequence: CDR1 MNHEY, CDR2 SVGAGI. CDR3 protein: CASSYSTGGFDGYTF. The CDR3 DNA follows: TGTGCCAGCAGTTACTCGACAGGGGGTTTCGATGGCTACACCTTC.

This chain joins TRBV24-1 and TRBJ2-2; the D gene could be TRBD1 or TRBD2 (6 bases each). This CDR3 is built from 16 residues. Trimming took off 3 bases at V and 3 bases at J, with 13 bases between the two ends. Germline lookup yields CDR1 KGHDR and CDR2 SFDVKD. The CDR3 DNA follows: TGTGCCACCAGTGATCCGACGGAGGGGGACACCGGGGAGCTGTTTTTT. Amino acid sequence: CATSDPTEGDTGELFF.

The V call is TRBV4-3, the J call TRBJ1-1; D not certain. The CDR3 is 14 amino acids. Trimming took 1 base from V and 2 from J, leaving 8 bases between them. Germline CDR1 and CDR2: LGHNA and YSLEER. The CDR3 DNA is TGCGCCAGCAGCCAAGTGCGGGTAAACACTGAAGCTTTCTTT. Translated: CASSQVRVNTEAFF.

The V and J genes are TRBV6-5 and TRBJ1-3; D perhaps matches TRBD1 (5 bases). Germline V gene lookup returns CDR1 MNHEY and CDR2 SVGAGI. The CDR3 is 15 residues long. The germline V and J ends were trimmed by 5 bases and 0 bases, with 11 bases remaining between them. The CDR3 here is CASSIAGISGNTIYF. DNA for the CDR3: TGTGCCAGCAGTATAGCAGGGATCTCTGGAAACACCATATATTTT.

The rearrangement links TRBV27 to TRBJ2-7; TRBD2 is a possible D gene (5 bases). Trimming stripped 5 bases from V and 2 bases from J, with 25 bases between. The CDR3 is 18 amino acids. CDR1 is MNHEY and CDR2 is SMNVEV in the germline V gene (reference sequence). CDR3 sequence reads: CASSSVSGAGDFTYEQYF. CDR3 coding DNA: TGTGCCAGCAGTAGCGTCAGCGGCGCTGGGGATTTTACCTACGAGCAGTACTTC.

This clone has ten or more counts. V usage is TRBV14 and J usage is TRBJ1-3; D call uncertain. The CDR3 has 14 residues. The V gene lost 4 bases and the J gene lost 0 bases, with 7 bases spanning the gap. Looked up from germline, CDR1 is SGHDN and CDR2 is FVKESK. The CDR3, as DNA: TGTGCCAGCAGCCCAGAGAGCTCTGGAAACACCATATATTTT. Amino acid sequence: CASSPESSGNTIYF.

J is TRBJ1-4 and V is TRBV19, with D unclear. The V and J ends lost 3 bases and 6 bases respectively, with 11 bases between them. The length of the CDR3 is 14 residues. Germline V gene data show CDR1 as LNHDA and CDR2 as SQIVND (reference sequence). The CDR3 region is CASSIAVWDEKLFF. The CDR3 nucleotides read TGTGCCAGTAGTATTGCCGTGTGGGATGAAAAACTGTTTTTT.

This sequence joins TRBV28 and TRBJ2-3; TRBD2 matches 7 bases. CDR3 length: 13 amino acids. With V trimmed by 7 bases and J by 6 bases, 7 bases remained unmatched. In germline, CDR1 is MDHEN, CDR2 SYDVKM. The DNA of the CDR3 is TGTGCCAGCAATCCGGGGGGTCCGGATACGCAGTATTTT. Its protein is CASNPGGPDTQYF.

V is TRBV3-1 (or the pseudogene TRBV3-2) and J is TRBJ1-2; unclear D gene. Germline V CDR1 and CDR2: LGHDT, YNNKEL (reference sequence). There are 15 residues in the CDR3. V dropped 2 bases and J dropped 8 bases, with 18 bases sitting between them. The DNA for the CDR3 is TGTGCCAGCAGCCAAAGAGAATCGGGGAAAGAGGGCTACACCTTC. The encoded protein is CASSQRESGKEGYTF.

The CDR3 DNA follows: TGTGCCAGCAGCTTAGGGAAGTCGGGCCCCAGCACAGATACGCAGTATTTT. It yields the protein CASSLGKSGPSTDTQYF. The rearrangement uses TRBV11-2 and TRBJ2-3, with D unclear. This CDR3 is built from 17 residues. V dropped 1 base and J dropped 0 bases, with 14 bases sitting between them. In germline, CDR1 is SGHAT, CDR2 FQNNGV.